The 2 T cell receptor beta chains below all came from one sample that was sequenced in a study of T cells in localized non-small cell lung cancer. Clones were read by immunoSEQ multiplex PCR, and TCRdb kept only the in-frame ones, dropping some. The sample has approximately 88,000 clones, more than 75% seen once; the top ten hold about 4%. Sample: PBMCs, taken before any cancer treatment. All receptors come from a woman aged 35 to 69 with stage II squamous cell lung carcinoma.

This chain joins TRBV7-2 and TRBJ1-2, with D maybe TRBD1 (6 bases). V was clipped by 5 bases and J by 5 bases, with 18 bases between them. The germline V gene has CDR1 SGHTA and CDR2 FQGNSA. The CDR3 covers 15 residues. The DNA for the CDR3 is TGTGCCAGCAGCCTAAACTCGGGACATAGTTATGGCTACACCTTC. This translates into CASSLNSGHSYGYTF.

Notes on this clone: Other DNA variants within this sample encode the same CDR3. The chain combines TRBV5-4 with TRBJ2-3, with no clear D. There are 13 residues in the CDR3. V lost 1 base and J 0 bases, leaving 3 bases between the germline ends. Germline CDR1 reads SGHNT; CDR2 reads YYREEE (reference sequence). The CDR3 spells CASSLRSTDTQYF. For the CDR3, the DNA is TGTGCCAGCAGCTTGAGAAGCACAGATACGCAGTATTTT.